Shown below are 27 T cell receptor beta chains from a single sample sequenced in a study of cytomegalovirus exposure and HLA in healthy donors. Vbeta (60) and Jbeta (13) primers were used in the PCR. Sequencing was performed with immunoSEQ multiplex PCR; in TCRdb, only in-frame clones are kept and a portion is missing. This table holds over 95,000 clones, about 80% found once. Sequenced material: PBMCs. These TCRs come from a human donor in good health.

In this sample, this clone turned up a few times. The CDR3 region has the DNA TGCGCCAGCAGCCCAGGCGATTGGGAGGCCTATGGCTACACCTTC. This codes for CASSPGDWEAYGYTF. This chain connects TRBV4-1 to TRBJ1-2, with D unclear. The CDR3 extends over 15 amino acids. Per the germline V gene, CDR1 is MGHRA and CDR2 is YSYEKL. Trimming left V 4 bases short and J 4 bases short, with 16 bases between.

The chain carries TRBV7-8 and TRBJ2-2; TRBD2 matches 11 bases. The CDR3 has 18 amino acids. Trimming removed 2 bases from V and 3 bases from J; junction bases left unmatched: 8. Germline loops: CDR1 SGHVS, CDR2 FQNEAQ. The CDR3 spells CASSLPLTSGTHTGELFF. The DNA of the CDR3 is TGTGCCAGCAGCTTACCCCTGACTAGCGGGACCCACACCGGGGAGCTGTTTTTT.

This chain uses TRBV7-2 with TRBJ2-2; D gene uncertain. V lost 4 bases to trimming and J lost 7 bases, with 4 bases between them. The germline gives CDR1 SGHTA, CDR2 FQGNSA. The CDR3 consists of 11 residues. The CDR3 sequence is CASSSFGELFF. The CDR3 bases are TGTGCCAGCAGCTCTTTCGGGGAGCTGTTTTTT.

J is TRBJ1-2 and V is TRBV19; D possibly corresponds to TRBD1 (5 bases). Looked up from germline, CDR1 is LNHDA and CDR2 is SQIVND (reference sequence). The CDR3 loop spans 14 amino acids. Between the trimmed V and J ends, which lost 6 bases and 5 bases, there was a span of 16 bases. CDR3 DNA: TGTGCCAGTAGCGGAGGGGCAGGAAGGTATGGCTACACCTTC. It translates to CASSGGAGRYGYTF. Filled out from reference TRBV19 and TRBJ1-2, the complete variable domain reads DGGITQSPKYLFRKEGQNVTLSCEQNLNHDAMYWYRQDPGQGLRLIYYSQIVNDFQKGDIAEGYSVSREKKESFPLTVTSAQKNPTAFYLCASSGGAGRYGYTFGSGTRLTVV.

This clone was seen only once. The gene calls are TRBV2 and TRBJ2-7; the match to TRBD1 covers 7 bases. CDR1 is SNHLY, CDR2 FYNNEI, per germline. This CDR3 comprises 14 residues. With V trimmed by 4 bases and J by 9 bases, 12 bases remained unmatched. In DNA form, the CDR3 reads TGTGCCAGCAGTGCAACGGGACAGCCCCTGGGGCAGTACTTC. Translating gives CASSATGQPLGQYF.

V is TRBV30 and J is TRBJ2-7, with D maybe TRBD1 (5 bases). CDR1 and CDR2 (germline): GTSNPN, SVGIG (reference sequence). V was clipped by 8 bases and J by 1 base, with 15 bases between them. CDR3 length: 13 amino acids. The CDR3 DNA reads TGTGCCGGACACCGGAGCAGTTCCTACGAGCAGTACTTC. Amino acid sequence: CAGHRSSSYEQYF. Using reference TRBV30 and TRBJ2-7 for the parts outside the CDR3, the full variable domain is SQTIHQWPATLVQPVGSPLSLECTVEGTSNPNLYWYRQAAGRGLQLLFYSVGIGQISSEVPQNLSASRPQDRQFILSSKKLLLSDSGFYLCAGHRSSSYEQYFGPGTRLTVT.

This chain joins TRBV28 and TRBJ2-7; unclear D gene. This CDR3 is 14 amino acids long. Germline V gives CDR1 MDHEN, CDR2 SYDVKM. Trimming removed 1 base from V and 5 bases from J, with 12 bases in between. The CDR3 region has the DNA TGTGCCAGCAGTTTATCCCCAGCGAACAACGAGCAGTACTTC. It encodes CASSLSPANNEQYF. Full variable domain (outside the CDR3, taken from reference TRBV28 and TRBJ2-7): DVKVTQSSRYLVKRTGEKVFLECVQDMDHENMFWYRQDPGLGLRLIYFSYDVKMKEKGDIPEGYSVSREKKERFSLILESASTNQTSMYLCASSLSPANNEQYFGPGTRLTVT.

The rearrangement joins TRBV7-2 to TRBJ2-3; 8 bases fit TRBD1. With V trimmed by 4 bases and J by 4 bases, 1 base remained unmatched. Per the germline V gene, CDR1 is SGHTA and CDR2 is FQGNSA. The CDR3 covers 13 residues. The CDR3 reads CASSSQGADTQYF. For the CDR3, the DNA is TGTGCCAGCAGCTCACAGGGGGCAGATACGCAGTATTTT.

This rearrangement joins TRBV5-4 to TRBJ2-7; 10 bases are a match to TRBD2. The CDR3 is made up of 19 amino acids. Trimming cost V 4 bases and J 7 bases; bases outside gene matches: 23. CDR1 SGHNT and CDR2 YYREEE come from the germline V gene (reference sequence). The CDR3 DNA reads TGTGCCAGCAGCCGGGATCTGCGAGGGGGTGCTAGCGGGAGACGGGAGCAGTACTTC. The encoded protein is CASSRDLRGGASGRREQYF.

The CDR3 protein is CASMRDYGYTF. DNA of the CDR3: TGTGCCAGCATGAGGGACTATGGCTACACCTTC. This chain joins TRBV9 and TRBJ1-2; D is uncertain. V lost 6 bases to trimming and J lost 3 bases, with 6 bases between them. Germline assignment: CDR1 SGDLS and CDR2 YYNGEE. The CDR3 is made up of 11 amino acids.

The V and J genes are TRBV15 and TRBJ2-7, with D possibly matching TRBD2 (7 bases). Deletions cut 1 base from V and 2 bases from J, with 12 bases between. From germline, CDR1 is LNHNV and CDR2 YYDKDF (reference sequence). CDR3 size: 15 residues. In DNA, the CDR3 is TGTGCCACCAGCAGAGGGGCGGGGGCCGCCTACGAGCAGTACTTC. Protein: CATSRGAGAAYEQYF.

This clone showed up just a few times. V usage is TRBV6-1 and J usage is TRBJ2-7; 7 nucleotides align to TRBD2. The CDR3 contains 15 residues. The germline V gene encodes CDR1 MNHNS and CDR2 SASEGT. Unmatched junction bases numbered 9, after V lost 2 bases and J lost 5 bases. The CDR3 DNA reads TGTGCCAGCAGTGAAACATTGGGGGGGAGTCACGAGCAGTACTTC. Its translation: CASSETLGGSHEQYF.

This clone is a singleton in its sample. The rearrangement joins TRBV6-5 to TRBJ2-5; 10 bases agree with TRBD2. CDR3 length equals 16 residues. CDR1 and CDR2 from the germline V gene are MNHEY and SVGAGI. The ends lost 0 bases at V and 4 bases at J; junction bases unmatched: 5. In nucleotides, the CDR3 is TGTGCCAGCAGTTACTCGACCCTAGCGGGGGTAGAGACCCAGTACTTC. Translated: CASSYSTLAGVETQYF.

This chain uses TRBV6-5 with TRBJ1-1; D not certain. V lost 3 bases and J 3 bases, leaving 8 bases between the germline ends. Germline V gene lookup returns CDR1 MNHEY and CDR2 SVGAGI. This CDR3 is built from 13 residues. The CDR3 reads CASSYRVDTEAFF. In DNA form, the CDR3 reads TGTGCCAGCAGTTATCGGGTAGACACTGAAGCTTTCTTT.

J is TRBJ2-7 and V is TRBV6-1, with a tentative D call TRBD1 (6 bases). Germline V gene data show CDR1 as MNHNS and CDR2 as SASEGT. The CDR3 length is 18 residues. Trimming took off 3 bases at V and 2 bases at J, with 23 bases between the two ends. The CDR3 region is CASSDSVLGAGDTYEQYF. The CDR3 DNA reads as TGTGCCAGCAGTGATAGTGTATTGGGGGCAGGGGACACCTACGAGCAGTACTTC.

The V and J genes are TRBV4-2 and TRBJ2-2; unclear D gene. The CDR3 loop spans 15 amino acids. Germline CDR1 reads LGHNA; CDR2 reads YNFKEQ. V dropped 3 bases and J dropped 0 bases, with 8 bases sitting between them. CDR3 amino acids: CASSQRSTNTGELFF. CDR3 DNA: TGTGCCAGCAGCCAGAGGTCCACGAACACCGGGGAGCTGTTTTTT.

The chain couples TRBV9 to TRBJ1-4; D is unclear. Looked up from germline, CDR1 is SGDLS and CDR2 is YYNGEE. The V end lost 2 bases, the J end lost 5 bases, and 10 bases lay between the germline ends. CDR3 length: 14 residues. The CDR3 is CASSVDQVNEKLFF. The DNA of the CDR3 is TGTGCCAGCAGCGTCGATCAGGTCAATGAAAAACTGTTTTTT.

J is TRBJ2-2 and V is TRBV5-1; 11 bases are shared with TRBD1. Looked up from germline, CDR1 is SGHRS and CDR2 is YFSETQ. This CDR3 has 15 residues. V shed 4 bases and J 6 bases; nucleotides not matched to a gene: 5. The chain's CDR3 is CASSGGTGGPGELFF. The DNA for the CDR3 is TGCGCCAGCAGCGGCGGGACAGGGGGGCCCGGGGAGCTGTTTTTT. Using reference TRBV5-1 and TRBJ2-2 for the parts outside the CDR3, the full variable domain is KAGVTQTPRYLIKTRGQQVTLSCSPISGHRSVSWYQQTPGQGLQFLFEYFSETQRNKGNFPGRFSGRQFSNSRSEMNVSTLELGDSALYLCASSGGTGGPGELFFGEGSRLTVL.

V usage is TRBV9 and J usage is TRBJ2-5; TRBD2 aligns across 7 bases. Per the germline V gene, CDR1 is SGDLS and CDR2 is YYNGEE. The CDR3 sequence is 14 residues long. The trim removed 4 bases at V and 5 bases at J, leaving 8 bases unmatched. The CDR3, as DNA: TGTGCCAGCAGCCCGTCAGGGACTATGGAGACCCAGTACTTC. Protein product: CASSPSGTMETQYF. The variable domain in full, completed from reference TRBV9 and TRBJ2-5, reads DSGVTQTPKHLITATGQRVTLRCSPRSGDLSVYWYQQSLDQGLQFLIQYYNGEERAKGNILERFSAQQFPDLHSELNLSSLELGDSALYFCASSPSGTMETQYFGPGTRLLVL.

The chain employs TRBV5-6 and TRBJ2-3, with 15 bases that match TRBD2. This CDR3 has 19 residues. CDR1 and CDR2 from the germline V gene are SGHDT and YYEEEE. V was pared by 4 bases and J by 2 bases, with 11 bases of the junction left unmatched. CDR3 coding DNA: TGTGCCAGCAGCCGCCCCGGACTAGCGGGGGGGACAATCACAGATACGCAGTATTTT. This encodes CASSRPGLAGGTITDTQYF.

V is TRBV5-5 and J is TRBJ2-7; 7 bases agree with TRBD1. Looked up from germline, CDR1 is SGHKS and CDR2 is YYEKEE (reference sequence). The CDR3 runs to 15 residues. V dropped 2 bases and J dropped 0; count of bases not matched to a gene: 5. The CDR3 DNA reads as TGTGCCAGCAGCTTAGGGGGCTTGAGCTCCTACGAGCAGTACTTC. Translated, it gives CASSLGGLSSYEQYF.

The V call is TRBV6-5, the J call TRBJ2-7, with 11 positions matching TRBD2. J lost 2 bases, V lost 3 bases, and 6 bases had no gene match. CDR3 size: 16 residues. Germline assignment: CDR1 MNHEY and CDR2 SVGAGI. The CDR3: CASSYRVAGGTYEQYF. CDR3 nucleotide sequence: TGTGCCAGCAGTTATCGGGTAGCGGGAGGGACCTACGAGCAGTACTTC.

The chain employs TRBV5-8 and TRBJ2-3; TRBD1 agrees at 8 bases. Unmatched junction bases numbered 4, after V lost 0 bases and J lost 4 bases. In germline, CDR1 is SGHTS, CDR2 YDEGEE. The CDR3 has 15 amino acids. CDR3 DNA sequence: TGTGCCAGCAGCTTGGCCCGGACAGGGCCAGATACGCAGTATTTT. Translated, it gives CASSLARTGPDTQYF.

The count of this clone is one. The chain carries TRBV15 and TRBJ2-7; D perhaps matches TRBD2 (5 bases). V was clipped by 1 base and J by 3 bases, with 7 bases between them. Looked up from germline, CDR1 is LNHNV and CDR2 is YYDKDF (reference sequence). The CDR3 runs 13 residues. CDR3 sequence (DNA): TGTGCCACCAGCAGAGCCGGGGTCTACGAGCAGTACTTC. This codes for CATSRAGVYEQYF. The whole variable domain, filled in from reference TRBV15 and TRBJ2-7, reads DAMVIQNPRYQVTQFGKPVTLSCSQTLNHNVMYWYQQKSSQAPKLLFHYYDKDFNNEADTPDNFQSRRPNTSFCFLDIRSPGLGDTAMYLCATSRAGVYEQYFGPGTRLTVT.

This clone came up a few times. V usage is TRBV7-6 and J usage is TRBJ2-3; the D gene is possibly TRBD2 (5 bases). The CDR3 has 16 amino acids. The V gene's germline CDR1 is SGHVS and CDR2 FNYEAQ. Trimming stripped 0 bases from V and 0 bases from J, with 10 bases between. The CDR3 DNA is TGTGCCAGCAGCTTAGCGCTTCGGACTAGCACAGATACGCAGTATTTT. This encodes CASSLALRTSTDTQYF.

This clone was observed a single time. The CDR3 loop reads CASRGPNTGELFF. DNA of the CDR3: TGTGCCAGCAGGGGCCCGAACACCGGGGAGCTGTTTTTT. The genes are TRBV28 and TRBJ2-2; the D is unclear. Germline V gene sequence: CDR1 MDHEN, CDR2 SYDVKM. V was cut by 6 bases and J by 0 bases, with 5 bases left in between. The CDR3 length is 13 residues.

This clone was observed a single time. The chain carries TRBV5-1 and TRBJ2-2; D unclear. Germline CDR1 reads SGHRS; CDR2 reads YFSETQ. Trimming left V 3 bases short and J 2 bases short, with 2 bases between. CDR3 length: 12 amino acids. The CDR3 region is CASSSNTGELFF. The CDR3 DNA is TGCGCCAGCAGCTCAAACACCGGGGAGCTGTTTTTT.